What follows are 6 T cell receptor beta chains derived from one specimen sequenced in a study of breast tumors, draining lymph nodes, adjacent tissues. Breast cancer patients provided tissue from their axillary draining lymph nodes. TCRdb re-called the multiplex PCR reads with MiXCR, one entry per CDR3 protein. Among 150,000 to 250,000 distinct CDR3 sequences listed, around a third were seen once. Sequenced: axillary lymph node tissue. The receptor set was obtained from a female donor with breast cancer. Some clones in this sample may be carry-over from other donors' samples.

On this clonotype: At one boundary the junction diverges from the germline segment, which might be a read error. The V gene is TRBV5-1, the J gene TRBJ2-5; 11 bases agree with TRBD1. Germline loops: CDR1 SGHRS, CDR2 YFSETQ. There are 14 residues in the CDR3. The CDR3 coding sequence is TGCGCCAGCAGGGGGACAGGGGGGCAAGACACCCAGTACTTC. Amino acids: CASRGTGGQDTQYF.

This clonotype has at least ten counts. CDR3 region: CASSFGRLGDYGYTF. Written as DNA, the CDR3 is TGTGCCAGCAGCTTTGGCCGGTTGGGAGACTATGGCTACACCTTC. The chain employs TRBV5-8 and TRBJ1-2, with D hard to call. From germline, CDR1 is SGHTS and CDR2 YDEGEE. This CDR3 contains 15 residues. V gave up 2 bases and J gave up 3 bases, with 14 bases separating them.

The chain joins TRBV5-6 to TRBJ1-2, with 7 bases fitting TRBD1. There are 16 residues in the CDR3. After removal of 3 bases from V and 4 bases from J, the junction contained 12 bases not matched to a gene. CDR1 and CDR2 from the germline V gene are SGHDT and YYEEEE. CDR3 DNA sequence: TGTGCCAGCAGCTATGGACAGGAGAGGGTAGGCTATGGCTACACCTTC. This translates into CASSYGQERVGYGYTF.

This clonotype was counted ten times or more. The chain couples TRBV9 to TRBJ2-7; D remains unclear. Germline V gene data show CDR1 as SGDLS and CDR2 as YYNGEE. Deletions cut 1 base from V and 8 bases from J, with 13 bases between. This CDR3 is 13 amino acids long. CDR3 sequence reads: CASSVNTLAQQYF. CDR3 nucleotides: TGTGCCAGCAGCGTAAACACCTTGGCGCAGCAGTACTTC. Using reference TRBV9 and TRBJ2-7 for the parts outside the CDR3, the full variable domain is DSGVTQTPKHLITATGQRVTLRCSPRSGDLSVYWYQQSLDQGLQFLIQYYNGEERAKGNILERFSAQQFPDLHSELNLSSLELGDSALYFCASSVNTLAQQYFGPGTRLTVT.

The count of this clonotype is one. The chain has TRBV5-1 and TRBJ2-5; D possibly corresponds to TRBD1 (5 bases). CDR1 is SGHRS and CDR2 is YFSETQ in the germline V gene. Trimming stripped 3 bases from V and 5 bases from J, with 23 bases between. CDR3 size: 17 residues. As DNA, the CDR3 is TGCGCCAGCAGCTCGTTGGTGGGCTCGGACACCGGGGAGACCCAGTACTTC. Its protein product is CASSSLVGSDTGETQYF.

The chain links TRBV15 to TRBJ2-1; D unclear. Between the trimmed V and J ends, which lost 5 bases and 0 bases, there was a span of 17 bases. Germline CDR1 and CDR2: LNHNV and YYDKDF (reference sequence). The CDR3 sequence is 17 residues long. The CDR3, as DNA: TGTGCCACCAGCTTGGTCGGTGGTTTTAGCTCCTACAATGAGCAGTTCTTC. Protein: CATSLVGGFSSYNEQFF.